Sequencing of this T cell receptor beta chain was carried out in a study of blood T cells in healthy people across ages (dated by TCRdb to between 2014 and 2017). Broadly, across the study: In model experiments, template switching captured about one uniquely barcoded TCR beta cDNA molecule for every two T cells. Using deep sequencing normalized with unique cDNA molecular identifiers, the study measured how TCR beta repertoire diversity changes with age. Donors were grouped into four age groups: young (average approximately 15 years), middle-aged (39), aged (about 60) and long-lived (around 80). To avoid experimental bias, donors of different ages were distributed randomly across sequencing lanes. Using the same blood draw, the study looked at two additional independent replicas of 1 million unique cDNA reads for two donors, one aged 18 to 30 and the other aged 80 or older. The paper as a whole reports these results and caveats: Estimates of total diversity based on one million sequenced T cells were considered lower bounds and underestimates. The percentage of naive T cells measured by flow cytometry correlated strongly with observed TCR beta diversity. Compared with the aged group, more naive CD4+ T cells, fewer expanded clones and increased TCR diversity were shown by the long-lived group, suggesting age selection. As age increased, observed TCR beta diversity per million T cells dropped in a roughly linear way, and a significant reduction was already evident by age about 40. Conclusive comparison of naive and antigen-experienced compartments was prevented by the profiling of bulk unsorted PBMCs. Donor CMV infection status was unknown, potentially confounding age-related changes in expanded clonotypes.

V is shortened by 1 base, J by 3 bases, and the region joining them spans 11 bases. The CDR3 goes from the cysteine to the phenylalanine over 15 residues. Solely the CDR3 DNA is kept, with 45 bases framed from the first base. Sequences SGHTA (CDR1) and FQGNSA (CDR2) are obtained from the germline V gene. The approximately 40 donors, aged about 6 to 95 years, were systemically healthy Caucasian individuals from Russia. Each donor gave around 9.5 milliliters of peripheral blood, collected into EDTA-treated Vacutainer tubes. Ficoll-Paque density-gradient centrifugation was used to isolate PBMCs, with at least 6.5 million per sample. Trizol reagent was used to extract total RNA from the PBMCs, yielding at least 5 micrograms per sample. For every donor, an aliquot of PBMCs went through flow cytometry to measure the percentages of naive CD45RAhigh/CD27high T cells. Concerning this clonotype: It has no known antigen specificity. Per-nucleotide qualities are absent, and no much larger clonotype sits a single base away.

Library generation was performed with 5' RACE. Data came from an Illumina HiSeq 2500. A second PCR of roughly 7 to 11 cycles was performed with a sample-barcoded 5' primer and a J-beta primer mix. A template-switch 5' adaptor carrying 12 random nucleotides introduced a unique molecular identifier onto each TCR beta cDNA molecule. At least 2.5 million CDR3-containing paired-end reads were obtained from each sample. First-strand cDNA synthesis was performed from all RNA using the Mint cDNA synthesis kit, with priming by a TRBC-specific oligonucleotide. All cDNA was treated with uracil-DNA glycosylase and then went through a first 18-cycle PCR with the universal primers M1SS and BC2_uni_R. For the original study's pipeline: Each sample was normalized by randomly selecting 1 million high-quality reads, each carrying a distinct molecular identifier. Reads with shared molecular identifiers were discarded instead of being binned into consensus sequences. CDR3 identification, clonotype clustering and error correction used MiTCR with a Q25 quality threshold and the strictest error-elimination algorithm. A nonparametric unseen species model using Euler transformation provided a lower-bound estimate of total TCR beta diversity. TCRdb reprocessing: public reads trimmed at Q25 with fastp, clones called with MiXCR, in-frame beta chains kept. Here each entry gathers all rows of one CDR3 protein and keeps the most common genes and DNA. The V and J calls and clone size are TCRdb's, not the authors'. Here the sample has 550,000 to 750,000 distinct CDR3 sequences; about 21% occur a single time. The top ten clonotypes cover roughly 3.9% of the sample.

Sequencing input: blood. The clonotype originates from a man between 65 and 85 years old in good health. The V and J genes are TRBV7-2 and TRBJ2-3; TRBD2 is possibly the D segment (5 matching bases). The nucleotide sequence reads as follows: TGTGCCAGCAGCTTAGAGAGAAGCGGTACAGATACGCAGTATTTT. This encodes CASSLERSGTDTQYF.